These T cell receptor beta chains were read from a single sample in a study of T cells after yellow fever vaccination. Each CDR3 protein is one row after TCRdb ran MiXCR on the 5' RACE reads. The sample carries some 320,000 distinct CDR3 sequences, 3.5% to 4.5% recorded once. Source: PBMCs, taken 15 days after the yellow fever booster vaccination. The receptors come from a man between 18 and 29 years old who received the YFV17D yellow fever vaccine. CDR3s include the opening cysteine and the closing phenylalanine or tryptophan. The D gene is left open where the match is weak. Size is omitted from some rows. Given values are once, few, many or a class for expanded clones.

TRBV12-3/TRBV12-4,-,TRBJ2-2,-,CASRSRSLNTGELFF,TGTGCCAGCAGGTCTAGGAGTTTGAACACCGGGGAGCTGTTTTTT
TRBV15,many,TRBJ1-5,-,CATSRAPSGGQPQHF,TGTGCCACCAGCCGAGCTCCTAGTGGGGGTCAGCCCCAGCATTTT
TRBV4-3,many,TRBJ1-5,-,CASSQDWSVNQPQHF,TGCGCCAGCAGCCAAGATTGGTCAGTAAATCAGCCCCAGCATTTT
TRBV27,few,TRBJ1-1,-,CASRQTVLLAEAFF,TGTGCCAGCAGACAAACAGTTTTGCTCGCTGAAGCTTTCTTT
TRBV7-8,many,TRBJ1-1,-,CASSSPRGLEAFF,TGTGCCAGCAGCTCCCCCCGAGGGCTTGAAGCTTTCTTT
TRBV5-1,-,TRBJ1-1,-,CASSGSRRGLNTEAFF,TGCGCCAGCAGCGGAAGTCGAAGGGGGTTGAACACTGAAGCTTTCTTT
TRBV5-1,many,TRBJ1-2,TRBD1,CASSSAMGTADGYTF,TGCGCCAGCAGCTCTGCGATGGGGACAGCTGATGGCTACACCTTC
TRBV7-3,many,TRBJ2-1,TRBD2,CASSQTSGSYNEQFF,TGTGCCAGCAGCCAGACTAGCGGATCTTACAATGAGCAGTTCTTC
TRBV19,-,TRBJ2-5,-,CATTISGRWGETQYF,TGTGCCACAACGATTTCCGGGCGGTGGGGAGAGACCCAGTACTTC
TRBV6-5,-,TRBJ1-1,-,CASSYVGRGNTEAFF,TGTGCCAGCAGTTACGTTGGGCGGGGGAACACTGAAGCTTTCTTT
TRBV11-2,few,TRBJ2-3,-,CASSLRVAWTDTQYF,TGTGCCAGCAGCCTCAGGGTGGCGTGGACAGATACGCAGTATTTT
TRBV10-3,many,TRBJ2-7,TRBD1,CAISEYRTGRSYEQYF,TGTGCCATCAGTGAGTACAGGACAGGGCGTTCCTACGAGCAGTACTTC